These T cell receptor beta chains were read from a single sample in a study of control samples from healthy donors and cancer patients. TCRdb keeps only in-frame clones here, not all; method: immunoSEQ multiplex PCR. The data contain around 250,000 clones, more than 65% of them seen just once; the ten biggest clones take up about 14%. Sequencing used PBMCs. Receptors were obtained from a woman in her sixties or seventies with lung cancer. CDR3s include the opening cysteine and the closing phenylalanine or tryptophan. The D gene is left open where the match is weak.

v_call,j_call,d_call,cdr3_aa
TRBV20-1,TRBJ2-2,.,CSASKGGELFF
TRBV5-8,TRBJ2-2,TRBD2,CASSLAMTSGSHGELFF
TRBV7-8,TRBJ1-1,.,CASSYSGNTEAFF
TRBV2,TRBJ1-1,TRBD1,CASSALGQQNTEAFF
TRBV3-1/TRBV3-2,TRBJ1-6,.,CASSQPSGRLSPLHF
TRBV2,TRBJ2-1,TRBD1,CASGGTGSYNEQFF
TRBV7-3,TRBJ2-5,TRBD2,CASSLVAGGGETQYF
TRBV3-1/TRBV3-2,TRBJ2-7,TRBD2,CASSQGLAGGYEQYF
TRBV11-2,TRBJ2-7,TRBD2,CASSYGTSGTVRREQYF
TRBV5-1,TRBJ1-2,TRBD1,CASSLAGTGGNTF
TRBV4-1,TRBJ1-1,TRBD1,CASSLETGGGVEAFF